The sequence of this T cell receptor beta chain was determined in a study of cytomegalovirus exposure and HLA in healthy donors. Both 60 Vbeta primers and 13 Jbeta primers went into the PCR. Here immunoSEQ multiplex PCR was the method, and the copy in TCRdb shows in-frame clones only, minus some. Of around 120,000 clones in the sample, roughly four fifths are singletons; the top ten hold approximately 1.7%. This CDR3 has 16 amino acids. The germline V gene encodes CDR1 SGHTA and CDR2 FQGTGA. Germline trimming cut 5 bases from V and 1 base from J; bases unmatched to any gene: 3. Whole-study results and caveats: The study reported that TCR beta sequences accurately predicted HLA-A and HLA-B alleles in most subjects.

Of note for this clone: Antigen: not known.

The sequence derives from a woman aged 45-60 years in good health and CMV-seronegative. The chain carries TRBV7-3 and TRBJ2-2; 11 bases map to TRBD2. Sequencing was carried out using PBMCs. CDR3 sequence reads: CASSLLAGGNTGELFF. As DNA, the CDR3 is TGTGCCAGCAGCCTCCTAGCGGGAGGGAACACCGGGGAGCTGTTTTTT. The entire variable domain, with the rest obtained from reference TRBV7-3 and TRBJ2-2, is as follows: GAGVSQTPSNKVTEKGKYVELRCDPISGHTALYWYRQSLGQGPEFLIYFQGTGAADDSGLPNDRFFAVRPEGSVSTLKIQRTERGDSAVYLCASSLLAGGNTGELFFGEGSRLTVL.